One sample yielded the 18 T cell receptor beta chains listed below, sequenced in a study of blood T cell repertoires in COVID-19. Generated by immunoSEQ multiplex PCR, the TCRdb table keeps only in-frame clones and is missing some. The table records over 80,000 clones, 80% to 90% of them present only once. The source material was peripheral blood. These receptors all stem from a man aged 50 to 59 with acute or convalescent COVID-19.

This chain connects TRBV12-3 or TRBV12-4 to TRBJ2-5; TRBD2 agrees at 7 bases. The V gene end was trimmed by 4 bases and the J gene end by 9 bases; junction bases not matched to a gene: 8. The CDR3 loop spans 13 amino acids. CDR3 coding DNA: TGTGCCAGCAGTTCTAGCGGACGAAGGGCCCAGTACTTC. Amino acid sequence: CASSSSGRRAQYF.

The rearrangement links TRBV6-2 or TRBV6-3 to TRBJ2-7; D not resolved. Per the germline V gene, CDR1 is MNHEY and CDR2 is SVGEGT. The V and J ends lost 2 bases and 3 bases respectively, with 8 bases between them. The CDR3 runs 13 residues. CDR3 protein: CASSYPNGYEQYV. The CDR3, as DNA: TGTGCCAGCAGTTACCCGAACGGCTACGAGCAGTACGTC.

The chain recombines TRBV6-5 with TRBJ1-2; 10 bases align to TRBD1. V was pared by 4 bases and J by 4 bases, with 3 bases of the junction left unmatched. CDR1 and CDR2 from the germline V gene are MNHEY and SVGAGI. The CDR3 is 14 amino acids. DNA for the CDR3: TGTGCCAGCAGTTTATGGGACAGGGGCTATGGCTACACCTTC. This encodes CASSLWDRGYGYTF.

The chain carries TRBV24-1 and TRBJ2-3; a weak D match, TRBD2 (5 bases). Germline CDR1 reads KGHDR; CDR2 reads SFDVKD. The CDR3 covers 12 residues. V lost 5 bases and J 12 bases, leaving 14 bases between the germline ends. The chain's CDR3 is CATSGHGESQYF. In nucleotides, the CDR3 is TGTGCCACCAGTGGTCACGGGGAGTCCCAGTATTTT.

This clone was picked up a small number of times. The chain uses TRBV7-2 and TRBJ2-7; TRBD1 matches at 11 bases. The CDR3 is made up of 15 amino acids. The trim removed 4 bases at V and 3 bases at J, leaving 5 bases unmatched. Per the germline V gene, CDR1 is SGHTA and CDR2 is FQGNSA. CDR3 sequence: CASSSRGTGGYEQYF. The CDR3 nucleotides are TGTGCCAGCAGCTCCCGCGGGACAGGGGGCTACGAGCAGTACTTC.

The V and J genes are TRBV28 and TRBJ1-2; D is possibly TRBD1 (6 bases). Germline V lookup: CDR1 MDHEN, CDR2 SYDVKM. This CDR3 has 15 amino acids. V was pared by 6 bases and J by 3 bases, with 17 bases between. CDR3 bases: TGTGCCAGCAGACGAGGTAGGGGGTTAGACTATGGCTACACCTTC. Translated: CASRRGRGLDYGYTF.

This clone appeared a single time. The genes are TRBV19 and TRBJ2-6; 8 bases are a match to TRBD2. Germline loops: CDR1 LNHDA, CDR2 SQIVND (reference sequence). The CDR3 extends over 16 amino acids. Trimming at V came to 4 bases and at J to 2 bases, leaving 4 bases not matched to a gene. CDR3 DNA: TGTGCCAGTAGTACGAGCGGGGGAGCTGGGGCCAACGTCCTGACTTTC. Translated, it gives CASSTSGGAGANVLTF.

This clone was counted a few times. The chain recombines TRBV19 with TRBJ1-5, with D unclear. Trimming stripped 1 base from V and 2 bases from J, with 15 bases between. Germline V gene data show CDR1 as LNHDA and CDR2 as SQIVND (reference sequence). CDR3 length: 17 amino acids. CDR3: CASSIARGSSGNQPQHF. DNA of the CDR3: TGTGCCAGTAGTATAGCAAGAGGCAGTTCGGGCAATCAGCCCCAGCATTTT. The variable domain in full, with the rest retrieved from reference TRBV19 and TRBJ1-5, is DGGITQSPKYLFRKEGQNVTLSCEQNLNHDAMYWYRQDPGQGLRLIYYSQIVNDFQKGDIAEGYSVSREKKESFPLTVTSAQKNPTAFYLCASSIARGSSGNQPQHFGDGTRLSIL.

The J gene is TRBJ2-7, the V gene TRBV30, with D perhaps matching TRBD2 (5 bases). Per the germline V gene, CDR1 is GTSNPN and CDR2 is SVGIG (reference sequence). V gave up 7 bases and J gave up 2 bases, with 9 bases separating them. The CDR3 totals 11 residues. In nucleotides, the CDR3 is TGTGCCTTCCTTAGCGCCTACGAGCAGTACTTC. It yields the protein CAFLSAYEQYF. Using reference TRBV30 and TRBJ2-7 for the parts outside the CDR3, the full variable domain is SQTIHQWPATLVQPVGSPLSLECTVEGTSNPNLYWYRQAAGRGLQLLFYSVGIGQISSEVPQNLSASRPQDRQFILSSKKLLLSDSGFYLCAFLSAYEQYFGPGTRLTVT.

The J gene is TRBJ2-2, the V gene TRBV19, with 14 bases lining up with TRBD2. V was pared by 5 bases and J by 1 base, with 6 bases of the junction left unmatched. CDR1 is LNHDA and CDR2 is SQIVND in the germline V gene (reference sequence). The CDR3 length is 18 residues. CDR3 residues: CASSLRLAGGLNTGELFF. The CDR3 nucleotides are TGTGCCAGTAGTCTGAGACTAGCGGGGGGGCTGAACACCGGGGAGCTGTTTTTT. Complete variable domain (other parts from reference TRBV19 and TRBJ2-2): DGGITQSPKYLFRKEGQNVTLSCEQNLNHDAMYWYRQDPGQGLRLIYYSQIVNDFQKGDIAEGYSVSREKKESFPLTVTSAQKNPTAFYLCASSLRLAGGLNTGELFFGEGSRLTVL.

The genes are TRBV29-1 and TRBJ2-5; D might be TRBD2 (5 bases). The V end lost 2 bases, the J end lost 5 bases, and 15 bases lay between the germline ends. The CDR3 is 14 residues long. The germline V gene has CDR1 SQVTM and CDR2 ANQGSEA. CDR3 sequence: CSVELMRGMETQYF. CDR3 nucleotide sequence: TGCAGCGTTGAACTAATGAGAGGGATGGAGACCCAGTACTTC.

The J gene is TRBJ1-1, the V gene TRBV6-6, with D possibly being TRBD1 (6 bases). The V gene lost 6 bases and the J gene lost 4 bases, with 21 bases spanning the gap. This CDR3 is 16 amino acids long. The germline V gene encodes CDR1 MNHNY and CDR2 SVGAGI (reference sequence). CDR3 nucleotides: TGTGCCAGCAGCAACTCGGGCAGGGGATTATTCACTGAAGCTTTCTTT. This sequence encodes CASSNSGRGLFTEAFF.

CDR3 sequence (DNA): TGTGCCAGCAGCTTACAGGGTTCGGGTCCTGGGGCCAACGTCCTGACTTTC. Its protein product is CASSLQGSGPGANVLTF. This chain uses TRBV5-5 with TRBJ2-6; a possible D gene is TRBD1 (6 bases). The CDR3 extends over 17 amino acids. The germline V and J ends were trimmed by 2 bases and 2 bases, with 14 bases remaining between them. CDR1 is SGHKS, CDR2 YYEKEE, per germline (reference sequence). Full variable domain (rest looked up from reference TRBV5-5 and TRBJ2-6): DAGVTQSPTHLIKTRGQQVTLRCSPISGHKSVSWYQQVLGQGPQFIFQYYEKEERGRGNFPDRFSARQFPNYSSELNVNALLLGDSALYLCASSLQGSGPGANVLTFGAGSRLTVL.

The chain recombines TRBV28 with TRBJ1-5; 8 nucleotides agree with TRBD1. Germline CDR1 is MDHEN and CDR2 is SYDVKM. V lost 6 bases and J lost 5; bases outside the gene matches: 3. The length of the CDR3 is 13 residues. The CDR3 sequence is CASRAGGHQPQHF. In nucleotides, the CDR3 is TGTGCCAGCAGGGCAGGGGGCCATCAGCCCCAGCATTTT. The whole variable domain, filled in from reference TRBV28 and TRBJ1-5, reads DVKVTQSSRYLVKRTGEKVFLECVQDMDHENMFWYRQDPGLGLRLIYFSYDVKMKEKGDIPEGYSVSREKKERFSLILESASTNQTSMYLCASRAGGHQPQHFGDGTRLSIL.

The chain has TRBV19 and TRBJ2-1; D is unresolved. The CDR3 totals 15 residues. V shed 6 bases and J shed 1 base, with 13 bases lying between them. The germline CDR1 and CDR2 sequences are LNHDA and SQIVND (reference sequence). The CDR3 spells CASRREALSYNEQFF. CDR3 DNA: TGTGCCAGTAGGAGAGAGGCTTTGTCCTACAATGAGCAGTTCTTC. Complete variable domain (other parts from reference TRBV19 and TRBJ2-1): DGGITQSPKYLFRKEGQNVTLSCEQNLNHDAMYWYRQDPGQGLRLIYYSQIVNDFQKGDIAEGYSVSREKKESFPLTVTSAQKNPTAFYLCASRREALSYNEQFFGPGTRLTVL.

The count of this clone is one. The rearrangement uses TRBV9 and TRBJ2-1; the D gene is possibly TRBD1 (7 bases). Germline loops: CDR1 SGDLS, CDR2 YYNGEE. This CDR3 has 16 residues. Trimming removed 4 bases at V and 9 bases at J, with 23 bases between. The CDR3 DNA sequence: TGTGCCAGCAGCACCCGGGACTCAGGGGGATTGGGTGAGCAGTTCTTC. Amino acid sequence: CASSTRDSGGLGEQFF.

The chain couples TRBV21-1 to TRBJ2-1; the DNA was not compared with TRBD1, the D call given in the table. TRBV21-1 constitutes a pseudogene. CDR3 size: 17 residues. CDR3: CASSKVCWGRSYNEQFF. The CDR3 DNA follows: TGTGCCAGCAGTAAGGTCTGTTGGGGCCGCTCCTACAATGAGCAGTTCTTC.

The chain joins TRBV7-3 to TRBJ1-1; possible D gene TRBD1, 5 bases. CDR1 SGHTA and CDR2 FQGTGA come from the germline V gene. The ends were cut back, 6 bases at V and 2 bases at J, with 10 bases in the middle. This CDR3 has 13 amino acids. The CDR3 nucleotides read TGTGCCAGCAGACGGACATCCAACACTGAAGCTTTCTTT. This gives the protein CASRRTSNTEAFF. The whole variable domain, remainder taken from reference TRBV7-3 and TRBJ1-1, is GAGVSQTPSNKVTEKGKYVELRCDPISGHTALYWYRQSLGQGPEFLIYFQGTGAADDSGLPNDRFFAVRPEGSVSTLKIQRTERGDSAVYLCASRRTSNTEAFFGQGTRLTVV.